These 15 T cell receptor beta chains were all obtained from the same sample, sequenced in a study of patients and donors after allogeneic stem cell transplantation. TCRdb re-analysed the RT-PCR reads in MiXCR, keeping a single row per CDR3 protein. The sample has 37,000 or so distinct CDR3 sequences; about 31% are singletons. What was sequenced was blood, either unsorted or a sorted T cell fraction (not recorded which). The receptors were gathered from a human donor who was either an allogeneic HSCT recipient or a stem cell or donor lymphocyte infusion donor (not recorded which). It is not recorded whose cells these are; they may come from a transplant donor.

This clonotype was seen just once. The chain uses TRBV18 and TRBJ2-7, with D uncertain. The germline V gene encodes CDR1 KGHSH and CDR2 LQKENI. CDR3 length: 12 residues. Trimming stripped 0 bases from V and 5 bases from J, with 5 bases between. CDR3 DNA sequence: TGTGCCAGCTCACCACCGGGCAACGAGCAGTACTTC. Its translation is CASSPPGNEQYF.

The rearrangement links TRBV11-2 to TRBJ2-2; no definite D call. This CDR3 spans 12 amino acids. Germline loops: CDR1 SGHAT, CDR2 FQNNGV. With 3 bases removed from V and 6 bases from J, the gap between germline ends came to 5 bases. The CDR3 protein is CASSLMSGELFF. CDR3 bases: TGTGCCAGCAGCTTGATGTCCGGGGAGCTGTTTTTT.

The CDR3 coding sequence is TGTGCCAGCTCACCTAGCGCCTGGGTAAATGAGCAGTTCTTC. Encoded protein: CASSPSAWVNEQFF. This chain links TRBV18 with TRBJ2-1, with D perhaps matching TRBD2 (5 bases). Trimming removed 3 bases from V and 7 bases from J, with 13 bases in between. Germline values: CDR1 KGHSH, CDR2 LQKENI. The CDR3 covers 14 residues.

The J gene is TRBJ1-2, the V gene TRBV9, with 9 bases lining up with TRBD1. The CDR3 runs to 13 residues. Unmatched junction bases numbered 6, after V lost 4 bases and J lost 8 bases. CDR1 is SGDLS, CDR2 YYNGEE, per germline. The CDR3 is CASSPRQGDGYTF. Here the CDR3 DNA reads TGTGCCAGCAGCCCCCGACAGGGGGACGGCTACACCTTC.

This chain links TRBV5-1 with TRBJ2-7, with 12 bases aligning to TRBD2. J lost 5 bases, V lost 3 bases, and 6 bases had no gene match. The germline V gene encodes CDR1 SGHRS and CDR2 YFSETQ. CDR3 length: 15 amino acids. CDR3 sequence reads: CASSYKTSGSHEQYF. The CDR3 DNA reads TGCGCCAGCAGCTACAAGACTAGCGGGAGCCACGAGCAGTACTTC.

This rearrangement joins TRBV11-2 to TRBJ2-1, with D possibly TRBD2 on 6 matching bases. V dropped 1 base and J dropped 10 bases, with 11 bases sitting between them. The CDR3 length is 13 residues. In germline, CDR1 is SGHAT, CDR2 FQNNGV. The CDR3 DNA sequence: TGTGCCAGCAGCTTAGGGCCCCGGGGGGAGCAGTTCTTC. Protein product: CASSLGPRGEQFF.

A few counts support this clonotype. The chain carries TRBV28 and TRBJ1-3, with D perhaps matching TRBD1 (5 bases). The CDR3 has 15 residues. Trimming pared 6 bases from V and 0 bases from J, leaving 12 bases between. Germline-derived CDR1 and CDR2 are MDHEN and SYDVKM. CDR3 amino acids: CASRGGTTSGNTIYF. In DNA, the CDR3 is TGTGCCAGCAGGGGAGGGACGACCTCTGGAAACACCATATATTTT.

The chain couples TRBV20-1 to TRBJ1-2, with 9 bases identical to TRBD1. This CDR3 has 15 residues. V lost 5 bases and J lost 4; bases outside the gene matches: 11. Germline assignment: CDR1 DFQATT and CDR2 SNEGSKA (reference sequence). The CDR3 region is CSAQPRTGAIYGYTF. Here the CDR3 DNA reads TGCAGTGCTCAACCGCGGACAGGGGCGATCTATGGCTACACCTTC.

This clonotype was counted only a few times. This chain connects TRBV4-1 to TRBJ2-3; 10 positions match TRBD2. Losses at the gene ends were 4 bases for V and 4 bases for J; bases not matched to a gene: 8. CDR3 size: 16 residues. Germline V gene sequence: CDR1 MGHRA, CDR2 YSYEKL. CDR3: CASSPELAGAADTQYF. CDR3 bases: TGCGCCAGCAGCCCAGAGCTAGCGGGAGCCGCAGATACGCAGTATTTT.

Remarks on this clonotype: One end of the junction is discordant with germline, which a read error may explain. The genes are TRBV4-2 and TRBJ2-3; D is possibly TRBD2 (6 bases). The germline gives CDR1 LGHNA, CDR2 YNFKEQ. This CDR3 spans 13 amino acids. The CDR3 protein is CASSQELSGLMNF. Written as DNA, the CDR3 is TGTGCCAGCAGCCAAGAATTGTCAGGACTAATGAATTTT.

This clonotype was detected many times. The gene calls are TRBV15 and TRBJ1-2, with a possible D match to TRBD1 (6 bases). The CDR3 is 15 amino acids. The germline V gene has CDR1 LNHNV and CDR2 YYDKDF (reference sequence). The V end lost 0 bases, the J end lost 4 bases, and 12 bases lay between the germline ends. Here the CDR3 reads CATSRDRDRTYGYTF. CDR3 bases: TGTGCCACCAGCAGAGATCGCGACAGGACCTATGGCTACACCTTC.

V is TRBV15 and J is TRBJ1-6; the D gene is possibly TRBD1 (5 bases). This CDR3 contains 15 residues. The germline CDR1 and CDR2 sequences are LNHNV and YYDKDF (reference sequence). V was shortened by 4 bases and J by 1 base, with 8 bases between the two germline ends. The chain's CDR3 is CATSTQGSYNSPLHF. CDR3 nucleotide sequence: TGTGCCACCAGCACCCAGGGATCCTATAATTCACCCCTCCACTTT.

This chain uses TRBV28 with TRBJ2-3; possible D gene TRBD1, 6 bases. The V end was cut by 3 bases, the J end by 3 bases, with 13 bases between. The CDR3 has 15 amino acids. Germline V gives CDR1 MDHEN, CDR2 SYDVKM. In DNA form, the CDR3 reads TGTGCCAGCAGTTTTACAGGGCGAGGAACAGATACGCAGTATTTT. Residues: CASSFTGRGTDTQYF.

This clonotype was counted a few times. The chain uses TRBV4-3 and TRBJ2-1; D call uncertain. Per the germline V gene, CDR1 is LGHNA and CDR2 is YSLEER. With 0 bases removed from V and 6 bases from J, the gap between germline ends came to 6 bases. The CDR3 contains 13 residues. In DNA, the CDR3 is TGCGCCAGCAGCCAAGAGTATCGCAATGAGCAGTTCTTC. Translation: CASSQEYRNEQFF.

This clonotype was detected only a few times. This chain links TRBV28 with TRBJ2-7; D ambiguous. This CDR3 is built from 13 residues. CDR1 and CDR2 from the germline V gene are MDHEN and SYDVKM. V lost 3 bases and J lost 4, with 10 bases in between. The CDR3 is CASSFGIPYEQYF. The CDR3 DNA follows: TGTGCCAGCAGTTTTGGGATCCCTTACGAGCAGTACTTC.